This T cell receptor (beta chain) emerged from a study of CD8 T cells in ankylosing spondylitis. Overall study results and limits: Some of the motif variants had earlier been found in reactive arthritis patients' fluid and blood. Enrichment of disease-linked clones was reportedly significant in matched ankylosing spondylitis synovial fluid. Typical of ankylosing spondylitis blood, it appeared, was a TCR beta motif of roughly eight highly homologous variants.

Trimming removed 0 bases at V and 0 bases at J, with 23 bases between. This CDR3 is 21 amino acids long. Germline CDR1 reads SGHDN; CDR2 reads FVKESK. The authors made TCR beta libraries by quantitative 5'-RACE with molecular barcodes. TCRdb processed the 5' RACE reads anew with MiXCR; each CDR3 protein has one entry. The sample consists of 180,000 or so distinct CDR3 sequences, around 10% of them appearing once. This clonotype was detected many times. The antigen remains unidentified. The sequence was obtained from a male donor with ankylosing spondylitis or in good health (not recorded which). The V and J genes are TRBV14 and TRBJ2-2, with D perhaps matching TRBD2 (6 bases). The sample comprised blood, either unsorted or a sorted T cell fraction (not recorded which). The CDR3 coding sequence is TGTGCCAGCAGCCAAGAGGTCATCAGATGGGACTTTAGAACGAACACCGGGGAGCTGTTTTTT. Translated: CASSQEVIRWDFRTNTGELFF.